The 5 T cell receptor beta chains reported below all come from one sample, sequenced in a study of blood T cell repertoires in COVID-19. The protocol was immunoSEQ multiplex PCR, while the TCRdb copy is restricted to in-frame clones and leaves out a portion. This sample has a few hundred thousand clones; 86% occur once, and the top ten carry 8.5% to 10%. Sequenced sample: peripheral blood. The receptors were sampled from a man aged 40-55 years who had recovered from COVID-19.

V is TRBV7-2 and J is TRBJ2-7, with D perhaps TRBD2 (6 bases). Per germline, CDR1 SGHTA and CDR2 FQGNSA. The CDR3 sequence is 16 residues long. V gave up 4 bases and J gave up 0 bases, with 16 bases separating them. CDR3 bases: TGTGCCAGCAGCTGGGTCGGGGGTAGCCACTCCTACGAGCAGTACTTC. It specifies CASSWVGGSHSYEQYF.

The DNA of the CDR3 is TGTGCCAGCAGCCCAGGCAGCGGTCAAGAGACCCAGTACTTC. Translating it yields CASSPGSGQETQYF. The chain recombines TRBV9 with TRBJ2-5; a possible D gene is TRBD2 (5 bases). The CDR3 is 14 residues long. CDR1 is SGDLS and CDR2 is YYNGEE in the germline V gene. The V end was cut by 4 bases, the J end by 2 bases, with 12 bases between.

The CDR3 nucleotides are TGCGCCAGCAGCCTAGGGGCTAGCGGGAGACGGGGGTTATACAATGAGCAGTTCTTC. This gives the protein CASSLGASGRRGLYNEQFF. The chain has TRBV5-1 and TRBJ2-1, with 10 bases that match TRBD2. The CDR3 totals 19 residues. V lost 4 bases, J lost 4 bases, and 17 bases stayed unmatched. The V gene's germline CDR1 is SGHRS and CDR2 YFSETQ.

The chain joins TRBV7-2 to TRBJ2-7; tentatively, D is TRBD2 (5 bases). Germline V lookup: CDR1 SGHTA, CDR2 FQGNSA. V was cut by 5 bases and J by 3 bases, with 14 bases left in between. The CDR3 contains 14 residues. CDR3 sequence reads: CASSPTSGYYEQYF. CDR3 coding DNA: TGTGCCAGCAGCCCTACCAGCGGTTACTACGAGCAGTACTTC.

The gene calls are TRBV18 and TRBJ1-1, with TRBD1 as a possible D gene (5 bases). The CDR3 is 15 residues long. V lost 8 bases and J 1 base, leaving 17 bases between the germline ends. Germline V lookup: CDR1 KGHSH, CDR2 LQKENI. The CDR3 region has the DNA TGTGCCAGCGGAATCAAGCGGGGCCCGAACACTGAAGCTTTCTTT. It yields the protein CASGIKRGPNTEAFF.